These T cell receptor beta chains were read from a single sample in a study of OX40 agonist ivuxolimab in advanced cancers. Data came from immunoSEQ multiplex PCR; TCRdb stores just in-frame clones and leaves some out. The table shows approximately 49,000 clones, with around 83% occurring only once. Sequenced here: CD4+ or CD8+ T cells sorted from blood, sampled in a trial of the OX40 agonist ivuxolimab. These receptors were collected from an adult with an advanced solid tumor such as melanoma, head and neck, liver or kidney cancer. Both conserved end residues are part of each CDR3. D genes are given only for firm matches. Size values are once, few and many counts, or a class for expanded clones, and some rows have none.

NA	NA	TRBV5-1	CARPRPDGLNTEAFF
TRBD2	NA	TRBV28	CASSSLGREGETQYF
NA	NA	TRBV6-5	CASSYARDSNQPQHF
NA	once	TRBV5-1	CASSLSRGTEAFF
NA	NA	TRBV15	CATSRAEGEQFF
NA	NA	TRBV20-1	CSARGPDTQYF
TRBD1	NA	TRBV9	CASSPTGGHTGELFF
TRBD1	NA	TRBV10-3	CALSGTEDTDTQYF
NA	NA	TRBV7-9	CASVDRTSGNTIYF
TRBD2	NA	TRBV10-3	CATEGRRAGVANEQFF
NA	NA	TRBV6-1	CASSDPRFGYGYTF
TRBD2	NA	TRBV29-1	CSVVAGAGTQYF
NA	NA	TRBV5-1	CASSLKQPSSYNEQFF
TRBD1	NA	TRBV19	CASTIIPGQGNTEAFF
TRBD1	once	TRBV15	CATSNPTYRGANYGYTF
NA	NA	TRBV28	CASRVQGRGAEQFF
NA	NA	TRBV9	CASSGGMANTEAFF
NA	NA	TRBV6-1	CASSEPRYLTDTQYF
TRBD1	few	TRBV28	CASSSPGQGRGEQYF
TRBD1	NA	TRBV18	CASSPPTGVETQYF
NA	NA	TRBV11-1	CASSPRESFNEKLFF
NA	few	TRBV28	CASSSGQLSYEQYF
NA	NA	TRBV18	CASSPNNQDTEAFF
NA	NA	TRBV7-2	CASSYPRGEAGNTIYF
TRBD1	medium-sized	TRBV7-9	CASSKDRGQSVNTEAFF
NA	NA	TRBV18	CASSPGGSQETQYF
NA	NA	TRBV7-8	CASSLPRSTDTQYF
NA	NA	TRBV16	CASSQSDEQYF
NA	NA	TRBV9	CASGYSSTDTQYF
NA	NA	TRBV6-5	CASSPDSLSSDEQYF
NA	NA	TRBV28	CASSLGDTEAFF
TRBD1	once	TRBV28	CASSQRTGVGETQYF
TRBD1	NA	TRBV7-2	CASSQDRGEQYF
NA	NA	TRBV1	CTSSQDLRLAGGSYEQYF
NA	NA	TRBV28	CANGNPTSYEQYF
NA	NA	TRBV4-1	CASSQSTSILYEQYF
NA	NA	TRBV5-4	CASSLGNELGTQYF
NA	NA	TRBV2	CASRTGTYYEQYF
TRBD2	NA	TRBV5-1	CASSFSGRGTDTQYF
TRBD1	NA	TRBV5-1	CASSLGQGYNEQFF
NA	NA	TRBV6-5	CASSYSPGSDTQYF
TRBD1	once	TRBV4-1	CASSLGQGATGELFF
NA	NA	TRBV13	CASSPRNYGYTF
NA	NA	TRBV2	CASRSGGALRNQPQHF
TRBD2	NA	TRBV2	CASKIAGSTDTQYF
NA	NA	TRBV28	CASSTQRGRVVTKNIQYF
NA	NA	TRBV6-1	CASSETPIQFNEKLFF
NA	NA	TRBV11-3	CASSLDPPGAVPYEQYF
NA	NA	TRBV19	CAIQPHGGSTEAFF
NA	NA	TRBV7-9	CASSLDARNTDTQYF
NA	NA	TRBV5-6	CASSLGDKGGDTQYF
NA	NA	TRBV7-9	CASSFSRHRYEQYF
NA	NA	TRBV9	CASSVATGLYNEQFF
NA	NA	TRBV2	CASSVRQQNQPQHF
TRBD2	NA	TRBV7-3	CASSPSGGGSSSTDTQYF
NA	NA	TRBV6-1	CASNGRTWGTGELFF
TRBD2	NA	TRBV11-2	CASSVSGVAGPTRQFF